The rows below give T cell receptor beta chains drawn from one sample of a study of T-cell memory formation after mild COVID-19. MiXCR was run by TCRdb on the 5' RACE reads, yielding one entry per CDR3 protein. The sample holds some 290,000 distinct CDR3 sequences, around 15% seen once. The sequenced sample consisted of PBMCs or a T cell subset sorted from them (not recorded which). The receptors originated from a man aged 18 to 29 who had mild COVID-19 (a few samples of this study predate the infection). Cell type and time point are not known. CDR3s include the opening cysteine and the closing phenylalanine or tryptophan. The order of the fields is V gene, D gene, clone size, J gene, CDR3 protein, CDR3 DNA. D genes are given only for firm matches. Only part of the rows carry a size: once, few, many, or a class if the clone is expanded.

>TRBV2|TRBD1|few|TRBJ1-1
CASSAGTGVFGEAFF
TGTGCCAGCAGCGCCGGGACAGGGGTTTTTGGTGAAGCTTTCTTT
>TRBV5-5|.|.|TRBJ2-5
CASMGGLQETQYF
TGTGCCAGCATGGGAGGTCTACAAGAGACCCAGTACTTC
>TRBV7-9|TRBD2|few|TRBJ2-5
CASRQTSGGQQTQYF
TGTGCCAGCAGACAAACTAGCGGGGGGCAACAGACCCAGTACTTC
>TRBV7-9|TRBD2|.|TRBJ2-5
CASSSGGTRSGETQYF
TGTGCCAGCAGCTCGGGGGGGACCAGGTCTGGGGAGACCCAGTACTTC
>TRBV5-1|TRBD2|.|TRBJ2-5
CASSFYGRVETQYF
TGCGCCAGCAGCTTCTATGGGAGGGTAGAGACCCAGTACTTC
>TRBV4-2|TRBD1|few|TRBJ1-2
CSSSQGQLFYGYTF
TGTTCCAGCAGCCAGGGACAGTTATTCTATGGCTACACCTTC
>TRBV9|TRBD2|.|TRBJ2-1
CASSGGTSGTEQFF
TGTGCCAGCAGCGGCGGGACTAGCGGCACAGAGCAGTTCTTC
>TRBV2|TRBD1|.|TRBJ1-5
CASTRDRFSNQPQHF
TGTGCCAGCACCCGGGACAGATTTAGCAATCAGCCCCAGCATTTT
>TRBV10-3|TRBD2|once|TRBJ2-1
CAISAKVASGGANEQFF
TGTGCCATCAGTGCCAAAGTCGCTAGCGGGGGGGCCAATGAGCAGTTCTTC
>TRBV7-6|.|.|TRBJ1-2
CASSFDAGGGYTF
TGTGCCAGCAGCTTCGACGCGGGGGGTGGCTACACCTTC
>TRBV5-6|.|.|TRBJ1-2
CASSFSGFYGYTF
TGTGCCAGCAGCTTTTCAGGGTTCTATGGCTACACCTTC
>TRBV6-5|.|few|TRBJ1-1
CASSSRGEAFF
TGTGCCAGCAGTTCGAGGGGGGAAGCTTTCTTT
>TRBV15|.|.|TRBJ1-1
CATSSLGRLNTEAFF
TGTGCCACCAGCTCCCTGGGCAGGTTGAACACTGAAGCTTTCTTT
>TRBV4-1|.|many|TRBJ2-7
CASSQDMGGGEQYF
TGCGCCAGCAGCCAAGATATGGGAGGCGGCGAGCAGTACTTC
>TRBV7-2|.|.|TRBJ2-1
CASSDRWESYNEQFF
TGTGCCAGCAGCGACCGGTGGGAATCCTACAATGAGCAGTTCTTC
>TRBV27|TRBD1|.|TRBJ1-1
CASSFKTGGARSFSTEAFF
TGTGCAAGCAGTTTTAAGACAGGGGGCGCCCGGAGCTTCAGCACTGAAGCTTTCTTT
>TRBV11-2|.|many|TRBJ1-1
CASSLRRNTEAFF
TGTGCCAGCAGCTTGAGGAGAAACACTGAAGCTTTCTTT
>TRBV29-1|.|many|TRBJ2-5
CSVEDAGFQQYF
TGCAGCGTTGAAGACGCGGGGTTTCAGCAGTACTTC